This TCR beta chain appears in the sequencing data of a study of blood T cells in healthy people across ages. Study outcomes and limitations: Long-lived and aged donors differed, with more naive CD4+ cells and higher diversity in the long-lived. Per million T cells, TCR beta diversity dropped about linearly as age rose.

Trimming cost V 7 bases and J 2 bases; bases outside gene matches: 4. The V gene's germline CDR1 is SGHRS and CDR2 YFSETQ. CDR3 length: 14 residues. Concerning this clonotype: What it binds is not known.

The use of a sample-barcoded 5' primer and a J-beta primer mix characterized a second PCR of about 6 to 11 cycles. Each sample provided no less than 2.5 million CDR3-containing paired-end reads. TCRdb reanalysed the 5' RACE reads using MiXCR and keeps one entry per CDR3 protein. The sample has hundreds of thousands of distinct CDR3 sequences, more than 55% seen once. The receptor comes from a man in his forties or fifties in good health. The chain joins TRBV5-1 to TRBJ2-5; 11 nucleotides line up with TRBD2. The sample taken for sequencing was blood. CDR3 region: CASFIAGGQETQYF. DNA of the CDR3: TGCGCCAGCTTCATAGCGGGAGGGCAAGAGACCCAGTACTTC.